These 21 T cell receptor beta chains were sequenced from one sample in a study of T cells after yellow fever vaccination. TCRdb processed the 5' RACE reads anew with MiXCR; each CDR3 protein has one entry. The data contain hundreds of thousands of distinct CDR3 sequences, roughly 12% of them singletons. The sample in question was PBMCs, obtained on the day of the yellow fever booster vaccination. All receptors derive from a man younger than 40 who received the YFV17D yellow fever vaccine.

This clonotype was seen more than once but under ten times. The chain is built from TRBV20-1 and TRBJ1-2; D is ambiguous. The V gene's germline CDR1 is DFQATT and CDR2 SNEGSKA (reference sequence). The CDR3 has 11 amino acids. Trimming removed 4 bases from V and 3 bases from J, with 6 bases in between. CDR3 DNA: TGCAGTGCTAACGGATACTATGGCTACACCTTC. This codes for CSANGYYGYTF.

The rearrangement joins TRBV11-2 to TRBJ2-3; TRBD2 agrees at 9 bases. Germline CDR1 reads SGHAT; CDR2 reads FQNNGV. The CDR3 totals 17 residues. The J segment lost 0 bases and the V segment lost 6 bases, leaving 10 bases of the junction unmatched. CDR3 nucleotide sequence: TGTGCCAGCAGTCCATCTAGACTAGCGGCTAGCACAGATACGCAGTATTTT. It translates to CASSPSRLAASTDTQYF. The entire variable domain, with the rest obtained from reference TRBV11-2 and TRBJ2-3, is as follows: EAGVAQSPRYKIIEKRQSVAFWCNPISGHATLYWYQQILGQGPKLLIQFQNNGVVDDSQLPKDRFSAERLKGVDSTLKIQPAKLEDSAVYLCASSPSRLAASTDTQYFGPGTRLTVL.

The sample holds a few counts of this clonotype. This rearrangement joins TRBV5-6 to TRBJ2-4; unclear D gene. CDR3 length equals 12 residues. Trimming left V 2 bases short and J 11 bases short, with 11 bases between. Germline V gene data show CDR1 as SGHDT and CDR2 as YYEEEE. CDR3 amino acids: CASSLGSGVQYF. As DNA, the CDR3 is TGTGCCAGCAGCTTAGGTTCCGGAGTTCAGTACTTC.

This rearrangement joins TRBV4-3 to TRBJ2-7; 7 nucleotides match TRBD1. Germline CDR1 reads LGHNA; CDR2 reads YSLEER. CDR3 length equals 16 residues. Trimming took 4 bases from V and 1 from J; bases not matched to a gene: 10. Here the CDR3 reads CASSRETGISSYEQYF. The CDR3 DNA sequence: TGCGCCAGCAGCCGAGAGACAGGGATCTCTTCCTACGAGCAGTACTTC.

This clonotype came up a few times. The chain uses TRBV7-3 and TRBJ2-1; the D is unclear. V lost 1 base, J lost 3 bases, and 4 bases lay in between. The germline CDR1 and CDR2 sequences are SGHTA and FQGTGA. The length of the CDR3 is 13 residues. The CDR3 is CASSLSIYNEQFF. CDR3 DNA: TGTGCCAGCAGCTTAAGTATCTACAATGAGCAGTTCTTC.

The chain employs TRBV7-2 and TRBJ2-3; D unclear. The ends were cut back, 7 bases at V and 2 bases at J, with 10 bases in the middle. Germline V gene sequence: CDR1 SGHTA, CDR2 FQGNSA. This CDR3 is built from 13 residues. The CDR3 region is CASNSINTDTQYF. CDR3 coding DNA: TGTGCCAGCAACTCAATTAACACAGATACGCAGTATTTT.

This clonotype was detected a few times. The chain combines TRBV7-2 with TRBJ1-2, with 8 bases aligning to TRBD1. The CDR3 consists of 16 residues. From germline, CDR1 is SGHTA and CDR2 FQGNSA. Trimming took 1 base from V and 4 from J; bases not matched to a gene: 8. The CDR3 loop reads CASSLGTGPSSYGYTF. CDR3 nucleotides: TGTGCCAGCAGCTTAGGGACAGGGCCCAGTTCCTATGGCTACACCTTC.

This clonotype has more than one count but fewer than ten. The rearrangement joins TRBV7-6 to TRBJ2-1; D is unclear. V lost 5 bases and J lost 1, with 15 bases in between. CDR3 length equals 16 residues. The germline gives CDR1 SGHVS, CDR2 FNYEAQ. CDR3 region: CASSLATAMSYNEQFF. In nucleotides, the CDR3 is TGTGCCAGCAGCCTGGCCACGGCGATGTCCTACAATGAGCAGTTCTTC.

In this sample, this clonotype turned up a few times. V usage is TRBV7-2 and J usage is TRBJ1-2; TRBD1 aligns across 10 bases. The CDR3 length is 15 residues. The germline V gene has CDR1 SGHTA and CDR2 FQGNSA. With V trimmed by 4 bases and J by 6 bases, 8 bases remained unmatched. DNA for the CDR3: TGTGCCAGCAGCTCCTACGGGGGGACAGGGGATGGCTACACCTTC. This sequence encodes CASSSYGGTGDGYTF.

The CDR3 loop reads CASSNSGSNTQYF. The CDR3 DNA follows: TGTGCCAGCAGTAACTCGGGGTCGAATACGCAGTATTTT. The V and J genes are TRBV12-3 or TRBV12-4 and TRBJ2-3; D perhaps matches TRBD2 (5 bases). The V end lost 5 bases, the J end lost 7 bases, and 13 bases lay between the germline ends. The CDR3 extends over 13 amino acids.

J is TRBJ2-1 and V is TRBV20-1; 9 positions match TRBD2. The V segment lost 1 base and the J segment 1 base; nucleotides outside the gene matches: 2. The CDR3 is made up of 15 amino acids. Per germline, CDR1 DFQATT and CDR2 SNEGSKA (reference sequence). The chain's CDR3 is CSARAREGSYNEQFF. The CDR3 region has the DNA TGCAGTGCTAGAGCGCGGGAGGGGTCCTACAATGAGCAGTTCTTC.

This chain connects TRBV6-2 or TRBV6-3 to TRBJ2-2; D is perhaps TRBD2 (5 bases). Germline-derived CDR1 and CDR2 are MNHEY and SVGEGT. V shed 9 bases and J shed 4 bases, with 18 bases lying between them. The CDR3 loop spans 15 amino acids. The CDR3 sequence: CASNPLASGTGELFF. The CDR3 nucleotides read TGTGCCAGTAACCCCCTCGCGAGCGGCACCGGGGAGCTGTTTTTT.

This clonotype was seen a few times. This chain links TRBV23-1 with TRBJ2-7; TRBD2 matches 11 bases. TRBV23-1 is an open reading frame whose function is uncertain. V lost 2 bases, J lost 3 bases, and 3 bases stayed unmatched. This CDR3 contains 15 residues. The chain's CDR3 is CASSQRLAGIYEQYF. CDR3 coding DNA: TGCGCCAGCAGTCAAAGACTAGCGGGAATCTACGAGCAGTACTTC.

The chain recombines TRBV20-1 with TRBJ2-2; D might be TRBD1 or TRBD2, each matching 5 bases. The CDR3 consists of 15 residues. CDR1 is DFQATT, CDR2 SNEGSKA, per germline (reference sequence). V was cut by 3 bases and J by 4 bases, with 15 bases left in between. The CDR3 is CSASPRDGLTGELFF. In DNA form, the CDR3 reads TGCAGTGCTAGTCCCCGGGACGGACTCACCGGGGAGCTGTTTTTT.

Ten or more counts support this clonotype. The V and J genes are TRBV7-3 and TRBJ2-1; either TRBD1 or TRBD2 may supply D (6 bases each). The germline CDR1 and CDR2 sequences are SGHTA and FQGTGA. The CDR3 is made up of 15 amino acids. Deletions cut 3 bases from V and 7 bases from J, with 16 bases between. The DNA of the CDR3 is TGTGCCAGCAGCTTGTCCGGGGGTAGGGGGAATGAGCAGTTCTTC. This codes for CASSLSGGRGNEQFF.

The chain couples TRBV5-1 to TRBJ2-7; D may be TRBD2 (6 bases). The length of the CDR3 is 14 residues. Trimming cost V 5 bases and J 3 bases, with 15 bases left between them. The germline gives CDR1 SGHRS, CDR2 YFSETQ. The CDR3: CASRTGTGVYEQYF. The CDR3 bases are TGCGCCAGCAGAACCGGGACGGGGGTCTACGAGCAGTACTTC.

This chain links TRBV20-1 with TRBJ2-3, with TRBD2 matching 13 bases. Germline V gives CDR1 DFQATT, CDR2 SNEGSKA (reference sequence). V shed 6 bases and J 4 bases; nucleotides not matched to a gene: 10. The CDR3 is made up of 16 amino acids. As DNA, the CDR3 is TGCAGTGCCCGTGGACTAGCGGGAGCCTCGGCAGATACGCAGTATTTT. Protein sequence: CSARGLAGASADTQYF.

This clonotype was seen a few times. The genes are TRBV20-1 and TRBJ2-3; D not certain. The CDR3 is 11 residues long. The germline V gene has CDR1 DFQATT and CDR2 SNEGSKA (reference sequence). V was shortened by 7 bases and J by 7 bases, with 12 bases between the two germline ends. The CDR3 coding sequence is TGCAGTGGTTCAGTCTTTCATACGCAGTATTTT. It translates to CSGSVFHTQYF.

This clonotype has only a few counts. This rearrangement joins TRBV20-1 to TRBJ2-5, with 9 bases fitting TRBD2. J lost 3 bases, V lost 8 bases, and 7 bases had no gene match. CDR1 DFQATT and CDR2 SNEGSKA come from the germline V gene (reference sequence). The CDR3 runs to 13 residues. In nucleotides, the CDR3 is TGCAGTTCTCAGCGGGAGGCAAAAGAGACCCAGTACTTC. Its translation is CSSQREAKETQYF.

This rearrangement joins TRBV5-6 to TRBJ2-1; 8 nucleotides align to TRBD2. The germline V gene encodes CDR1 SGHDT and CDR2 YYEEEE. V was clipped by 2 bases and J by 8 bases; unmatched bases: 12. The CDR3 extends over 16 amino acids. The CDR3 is CASSFKAGVGVDEQFF. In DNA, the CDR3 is TGTGCCAGCAGCTTTAAAGCGGGAGTAGGGGTGGATGAGCAGTTCTTC.

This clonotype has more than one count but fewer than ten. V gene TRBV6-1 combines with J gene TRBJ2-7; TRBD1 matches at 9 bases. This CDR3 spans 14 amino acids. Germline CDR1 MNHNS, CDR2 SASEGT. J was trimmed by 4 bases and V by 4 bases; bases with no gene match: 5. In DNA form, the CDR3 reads TGTGCCAGCAGTGGACAGGGGGGATGGTACGAGCAGTACTTC. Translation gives CASSGQGGWYEQYF.